The subject of this entry is one TCR beta chain. Its antigen is unknown. Construction of the TCRbeta library involved unique molecular identifiers. TCRdb called the PCR reads again in MiXCR, with one record for every CDR3 protein. This sample has about 210,000 distinct CDR3 sequences, with about 15% found just once. The sample belongs to a study of T-cell reconstitution after alpha-beta-depleted transplantation in children. Study-wide findings and caveats: Counts and diversity of T cells one year after transplant came mostly from newly produced T cells. Alpha-beta T cells present about two months after transplant were reported to originate from several hundred expanded graft clones.

The germline V gene has CDR1 DFQATT and CDR2 SNEGSKA (reference sequence). V dropped 0 bases and J dropped 4; count of bases not matched to a gene: 8. The CDR3 is 16 residues long. The chain has TRBV20-1 and TRBJ2-3; 9 bases are shared with TRBD2. The sequence was collected from a male patient aged 2-10 years who had a stem cell transplant for acute lymphoblastic leukemia, so the T cells may come from the graft donor. Sequencing used PBMCs, mostly from graft donor cells, obtained 360 days after TCRalphabeta/CD19-depleted stem cell transplant. The CDR3 region has the DNA TGCAGTGCTAGAGATCTCCCGGGCGGGGGGGCAGATACGCAGTATTTT. Encoded protein: CSARDLPGGGADTQYF.